Following are 6 T cell receptor beta chains from one sample sequenced in a study of OX40 agonist ivuxolimab in advanced cancers. The repertoire was sequenced with immunoSEQ multiplex PCR; TCRdb's copy has only in-frame clones and lacks some. The repertoire holds around 42,000 clones, with around 89% as singletons. The specimen was CD4+ or CD8+ T cells sorted from blood, collected in a trial of the OX40 agonist ivuxolimab. These receptors came from an adult with an advanced solid tumor such as melanoma, head and neck, liver or kidney cancer.

This clone appeared a single time. The V and J genes are TRBV7-9 and TRBJ2-1; D tentatively fits TRBD1 or TRBD2 (5 bases each). The CDR3 is 15 amino acids. V gave up 5 bases and J gave up 2 bases, with 13 bases separating them. Germline CDR1 is SEHNR and CDR2 is FQNEAQ (reference sequence). CDR3 residues: CASSPVVGPYNEQFF. DNA for the CDR3: TGTGCCAGCAGCCCCGTGGTGGGACCCTACAATGAGCAGTTCTTC.

V is TRBV27 and J is TRBJ2-3; 11 nucleotides align to TRBD2. The germline V gene encodes CDR1 MNHEY and CDR2 SMNVEV (reference sequence). CDR3 length equals 19 residues. V gave up 0 bases and J gave up 4 bases; unmatched junction bases: 12. CDR3 sequence: CASSLSTGLLAGGADTQYF. For the CDR3, the DNA is TGTGCCAGCAGTTTATCGACGGGATTGCTAGCGGGAGGTGCAGATACGCAGTATTTT.

The chain has TRBV4-2 and TRBJ2-7; 8 bases match TRBD2. Germline V gene data show CDR1 as LGHNA and CDR2 as YNFKEQ. The CDR3 is made up of 15 amino acids. V dropped 3 bases and J dropped 9; count of bases not matched to a gene: 13. The CDR3 loop reads CASSQISGMGSGQYF. The CDR3 DNA follows: TGTGCCAGCAGCCAGATTAGCGGGATGGGTTCCGGGCAGTACTTC.

In this sample, this clone turned up once. CDR3 nucleotide sequence: TGTGCCAGCACCCCGGGGGCTTACATATACGAGCAGTACTTC. It codes for CASTPGAYIYEQYF. The chain couples TRBV28 to TRBJ2-7; D is possibly TRBD1 or TRBD2 (6 bases each). V shed 7 bases and J shed 4 bases, with 17 bases lying between them. In germline, CDR1 is MDHEN, CDR2 SYDVKM. The CDR3 has 14 residues. The whole variable domain, filled in from reference TRBV28 and TRBJ2-7, reads DVKVTQSSRYLVKRTGEKVFLECVQDMDHENMFWYRQDPGLGLRLIYFSYDVKMKEKGDIPEGYSVSREKKERFSLILESASTNQTSMYLCASTPGAYIYEQYFGPGTRLTVT.

The chain is built from TRBV28 and TRBJ2-7; D is undetermined. The V gene's germline CDR1 is MDHEN and CDR2 SYDVKM. This CDR3 is built from 16 residues. Trimming cost V 7 bases and J 3 bases, with 22 bases left between them. CDR3 amino acids: CASTLTSPRKLYEQYF. The CDR3 DNA follows: TGTGCCAGCACCTTAACAAGCCCGAGGAAACTCTACGAGCAGTACTTC. Combining the CDR3 with reference TRBV28 and TRBJ2-7 gives the whole variable domain DVKVTQSSRYLVKRTGEKVFLECVQDMDHENMFWYRQDPGLGLRLIYFSYDVKMKEKGDIPEGYSVSREKKERFSLILESASTNQTSMYLCASTLTSPRKLYEQYFGPGTRLTVT.

This clone was detected a few times. The chain is built from TRBV9 and TRBJ2-7; D is possibly TRBD1 or TRBD2 (5 bases each). The CDR3 has 14 amino acids. CDR1 and CDR2 from the germline V gene are SGDLS and YYNGEE. Between the trimmed V and J ends, which lost 0 bases and 5 bases, there was a span of 12 bases. The CDR3 sequence is CASSVAYRGDEQYF. The CDR3 coding sequence is TGTGCCAGCAGCGTAGCTTACAGAGGGGACGAGCAGTACTTC.